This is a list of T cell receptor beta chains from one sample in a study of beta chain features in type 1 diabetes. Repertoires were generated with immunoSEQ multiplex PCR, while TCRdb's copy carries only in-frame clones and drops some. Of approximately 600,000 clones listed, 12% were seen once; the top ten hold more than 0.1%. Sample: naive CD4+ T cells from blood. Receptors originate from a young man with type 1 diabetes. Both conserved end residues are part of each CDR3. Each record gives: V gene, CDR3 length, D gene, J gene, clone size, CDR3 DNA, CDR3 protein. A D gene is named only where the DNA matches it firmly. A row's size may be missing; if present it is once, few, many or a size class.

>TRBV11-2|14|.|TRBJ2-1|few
TGTGCCAGCAGCTTCGGTACCTTAAGCAATGAGCAGTTCTTC
CASSFGTLSNEQFF
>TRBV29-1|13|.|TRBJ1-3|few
TGCAGCGTCCATCGGGGCGCTGGAAACACCATATATTTT
CSVHRGAGNTIYF
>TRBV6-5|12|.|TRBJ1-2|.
TGTGCCAGCAGTTCCTTTCAGAGTGGCTACACCTTC
CASSSFQSGYTF
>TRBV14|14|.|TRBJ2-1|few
TGTGCCAGCAGCCAAGGTTTTGCTTACAATGAGCAGTTCTTC
CASSQGFAYNEQFF
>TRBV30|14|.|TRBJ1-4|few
TGTGCCTGGAGTGTTTTGGGGGCAGGTGAAAAACTGTTTTTT
CAWSVLGAGEKLFF
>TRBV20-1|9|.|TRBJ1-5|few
TGCAGTGTTGGTCAGCCCCAGCATTTT
CSVGQPQHF
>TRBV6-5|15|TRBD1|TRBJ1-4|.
TGTGCCAGCAGCGGCTGGACAGGGCGTGAGGAAAAACTGTTTTTT
CASSGWTGREEKLFF
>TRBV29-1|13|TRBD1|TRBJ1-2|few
TGCAGCGTTGAAGAGGGACAGGGTTTTCCCTACACCTTC
CSVEEGQGFPYTF
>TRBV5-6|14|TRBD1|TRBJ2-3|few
TGTGCCAGCAGCACGGGACAGGGGACAGATACGCAGTATTTT
CASSTGQGTDTQYF
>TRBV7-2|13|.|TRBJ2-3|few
TGTGCCAGCAGCCCGACGGGCACAGATACGCAGTATTTT
CASSPTGTDTQYF
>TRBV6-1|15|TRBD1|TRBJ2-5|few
TGTGCCAGCAGTCGGTATCAGGGGGCGTTCGAGACCCAGTACTTC
CASSRYQGAFETQYF
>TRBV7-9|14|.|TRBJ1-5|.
TGTGCCAGCAGCAGCGGGACGCGCAATCAGCCCCAGCATTTT
CASSSGTRNQPQHF
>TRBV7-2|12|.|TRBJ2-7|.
TGTGCCAGCAGCTTACTGACAGGCGAGCAGTACTTC
CASSLLTGEQYF
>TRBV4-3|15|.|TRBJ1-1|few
TGCGCCAGCAGCCTTCGGACGGGTATGAACACTGAAGCTTTCTTT
CASSLRTGMNTEAFF
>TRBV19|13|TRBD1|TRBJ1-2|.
TGTGCCAGTAACCGACAGGGTAACTATGGCTACACCTTC
CASNRQGNYGYTF
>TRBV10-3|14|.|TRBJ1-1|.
TGTGCCATCAGAATGACAGACGGAGGCACTGAAGCTTTCTTT
CAIRMTDGGTEAFF
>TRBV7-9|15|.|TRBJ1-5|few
TGTGCCAGCAGCTTAGGAGGGGGGGGCAATCAGCCCCAGCATTTT
CASSLGGGGNQPQHF
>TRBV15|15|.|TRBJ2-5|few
TGTGCCACCAGCAGAGTAGGGCTAGCGTTGGAGACCCAGTACTTC
CATSRVGLALETQYF
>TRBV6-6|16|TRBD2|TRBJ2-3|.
TGTGCCAGCAGTTACGGGCTAGCGGGGTCTGTAGATACGCAGTATTTT
CASSYGLAGSVDTQYF
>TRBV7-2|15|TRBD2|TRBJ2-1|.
TGTGCCAGCAGCTTCGCTAGCGGGACCTACAATGAGCAGTTCTTC
CASSFASGTYNEQFF
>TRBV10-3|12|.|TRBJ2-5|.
TGTGCCATCAGTGAACAGCAAGAGACCCAGTACTTC
CAISEQQETQYF
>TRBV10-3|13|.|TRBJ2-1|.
TGTGCCATCATGTGGACCCCTTACGGTGAGCAGTTCTTC
CAIMWTPYGEQFF